This T cell receptor beta chain was obtained from a study of radiation and T cells in renal cell carcinoma. Study-level information: Nephrectomy followed 15 Gy stereotactic body radiation by 4 weeks.

Profiling relied on immunoSEQ multiplex PCR, and the TCRdb table lists in-frame clones only, not all of them. The sample consists of 95,000 to 150,000 clones, approximately 85% of them appearing once. Study findings and constraints: No pretreatment tumor biopsies were available for baseline clonotypes.

With regard to this clone: Its antigen is unknown.

Stated time point: blood 2 weeks post-SBRT. Treatment of the sample: 15 Gy SBRT to primary tumor, nephrectomy 4 weeks later. The patient's renal cell carcinoma had clear cell pathology. The receptor was isolated from a man over 45 with renal cell carcinoma. The sample was blood, taken from a patient whose treatment included radiotherapy and nephrectomy.

The CDR3 spells CASRSSGSATGELFF. The CDR3 DNA reads as TGTGCCAGCAGGTCTAGCGGGAGTGCCACCGGGGAGCTGTTTTTT. The V call is TRBV28, the J call TRBJ2-2, with 10 bases lining up with TRBD2. Trimming removed 6 bases from V and 4 bases from J; junction bases left unmatched: 5. The CDR3 runs 15 residues. Germline V gives CDR1 MDHEN, CDR2 SYDVKM.